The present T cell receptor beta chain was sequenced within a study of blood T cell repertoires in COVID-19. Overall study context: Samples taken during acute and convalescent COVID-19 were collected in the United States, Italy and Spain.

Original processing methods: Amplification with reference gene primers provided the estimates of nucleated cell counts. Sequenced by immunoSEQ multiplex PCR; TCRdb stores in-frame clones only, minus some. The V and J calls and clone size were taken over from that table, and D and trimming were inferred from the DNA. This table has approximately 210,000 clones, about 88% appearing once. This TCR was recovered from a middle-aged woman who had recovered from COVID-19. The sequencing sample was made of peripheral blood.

This CDR3 reads CAWQLAWGTGELFF. CDR3 bases: TGTGCCTGGCAACTAGCGTGGGGCACCGGGGAGCTGTTTTTT. The chain has TRBV30 and TRBJ2-2; TRBD2 aligns across 7 bases. Losses at the gene ends were 5 bases for V and 4 bases for J; bases not matched to a gene: 7. The CDR3 is made up of 14 amino acids. The V gene's germline CDR1 is GTSNPN and CDR2 SVGIG (reference sequence).